This T cell receptor beta chain was recovered during a study of regulatory T cells in long-lasting Graves disease. Per germline, CDR1 DFQATT and CDR2 SNEGSKA (reference sequence). The CDR3 extends over 15 amino acids. Trimming at V came to 6 bases and at J to 6 bases, leaving 9 bases not matched to a gene. TCR beta libraries were built with iRepertoire HTBI primers and Arm-PCR of CDR3 regions. In the original processing: From all samples, identification returned 12 to 15 TRBJ and roughly 65 TRBV segments. TCRdb re-derived calls from the multiplex PCR reads in MiXCR, one entry per CDR3 protein. Here the V and J calls rest on TCRdb's processing, not on the authors' analysis. Of just over 600,000 distinct CDR3 sequences listed, approximately 15% are singletons. The time point denotes: newly diagnosed GD, antithyroid drugs for less than 3 months. From RNA extracted from PBMCs, the TCR library was made.

This clonotype was detected only a few times. Separately, the same data were catalogued under a study of T cells in Graves' hyperthyroidism and ophthalmopathy. That study adds: Reasons for excluding patients were uncontrolled infection, other autoimmune disease, pregnancy or lactation.

The receptor was derived from a woman aged 25-40 years with Graves disease. This chain connects TRBV20-1 to TRBJ2-2; 11 positions match TRBD2. This specimen was peripheral blood mononuclear cells (PBMCs), taken at new diagnosis, from a patient treated with antithyroid drugs. CDR3 sequence: CSAILSGRAAGELFF. The CDR3 DNA is TGCAGTGCCATACTTAGCGGGAGGGCCGCCGGGGAGCTGTTTTTT.